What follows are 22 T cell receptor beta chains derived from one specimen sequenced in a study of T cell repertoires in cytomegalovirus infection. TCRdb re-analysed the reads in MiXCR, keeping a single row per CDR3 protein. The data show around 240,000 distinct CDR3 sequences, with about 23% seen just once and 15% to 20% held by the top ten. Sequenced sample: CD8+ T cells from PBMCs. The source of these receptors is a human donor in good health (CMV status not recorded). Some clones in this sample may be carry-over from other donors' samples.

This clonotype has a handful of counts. This chain's CDR3 is CASSLPSKTGVGSPLHF. CDR3 nucleotides: TGTGCCAGCAGCTTACCCTCTAAGACAGGGGTGGGTTCACCCCTCCACTTT. The chain is built from TRBV7-6 and TRBJ1-6, with 8 bases aligning to TRBD1. Per the germline V gene, CDR1 is SGHVS and CDR2 is FNYEAQ. The CDR3 loop spans 17 amino acids. J lost 9 bases, V lost 2 bases, and 12 bases had no gene match. Full variable domain (outside the CDR3, taken from reference TRBV7-6 and TRBJ1-6): GAGVSQSPRYKVTKRGQDVALRCDPISGHVSLYWYRQALGQGPEFLTYFNYEAQQDKSGLPNDRFSAERPEGSISTLTIQRTEQRDSAMYRCASSLPSKTGVGSPLHFGNGTRLTVT.

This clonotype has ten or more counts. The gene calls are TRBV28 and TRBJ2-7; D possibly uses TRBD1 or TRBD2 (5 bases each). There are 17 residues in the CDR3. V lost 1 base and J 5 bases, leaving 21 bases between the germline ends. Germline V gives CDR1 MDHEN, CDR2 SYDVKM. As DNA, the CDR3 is TGTGCCAGCAGTTTATTGGGGAAGACCCCGAGGGACCACGAGCAGTACTTC. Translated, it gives CASSLLGKTPRDHEQYF.

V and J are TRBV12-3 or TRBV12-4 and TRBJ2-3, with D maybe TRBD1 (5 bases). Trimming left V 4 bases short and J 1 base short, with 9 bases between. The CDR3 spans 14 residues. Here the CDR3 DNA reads TGTGCCAGCAGTTCGGACACCCGCACAGATACGCAGTATTTT. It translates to CASSSDTRTDTQYF.

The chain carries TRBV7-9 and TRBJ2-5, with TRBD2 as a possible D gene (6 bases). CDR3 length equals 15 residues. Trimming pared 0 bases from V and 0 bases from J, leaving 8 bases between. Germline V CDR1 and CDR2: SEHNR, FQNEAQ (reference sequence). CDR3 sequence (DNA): TGTGCCAGCAGCTTAGCTGGGGACTACCAAGAGACCCAGTACTTC. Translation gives CASSLAGDYQETQYF.

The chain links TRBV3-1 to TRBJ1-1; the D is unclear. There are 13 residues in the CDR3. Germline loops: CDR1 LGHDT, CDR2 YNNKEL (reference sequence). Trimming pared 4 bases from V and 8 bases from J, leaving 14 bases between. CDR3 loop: CASSRILDHEAFF. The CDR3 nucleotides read TGTGCCAGCAGCCGTATATTAGACCACGAAGCTTTCTTT. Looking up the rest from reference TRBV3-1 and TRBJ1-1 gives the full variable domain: DTAVSQTPKYLVTQMGNDKSIKCEQNLGHDTMYWYKQDSKKFLKIMFSYNNKELIINETVPNRFSPKSPDKAHLNLHINSLELGDSAVYFCASSRILDHEAFFGQGTRLTVV.

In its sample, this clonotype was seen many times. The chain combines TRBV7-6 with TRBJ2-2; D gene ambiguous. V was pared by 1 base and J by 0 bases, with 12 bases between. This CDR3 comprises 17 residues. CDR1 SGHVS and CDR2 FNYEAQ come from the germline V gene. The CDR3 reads CASSLVIASPNTGELFF. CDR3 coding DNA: TGTGCCAGCAGCTTAGTTATAGCTAGTCCGAACACCGGGGAGCTGTTTTTT.

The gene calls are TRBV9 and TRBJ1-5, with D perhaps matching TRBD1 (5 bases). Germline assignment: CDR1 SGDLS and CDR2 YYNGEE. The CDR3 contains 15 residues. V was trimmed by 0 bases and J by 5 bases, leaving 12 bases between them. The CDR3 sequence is CASSVGGTLDQPQHF. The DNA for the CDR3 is TGTGCCAGCAGCGTAGGGGGGACTTTGGATCAGCCCCAGCATTTT.

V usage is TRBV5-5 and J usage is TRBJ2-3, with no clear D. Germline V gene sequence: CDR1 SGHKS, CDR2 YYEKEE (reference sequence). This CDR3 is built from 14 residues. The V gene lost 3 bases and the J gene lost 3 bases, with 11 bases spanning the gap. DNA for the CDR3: TGTGCCAGCAGCTGGGGATCCGGGACAGATACGCAGTATTTT. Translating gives CASSWGSGTDTQYF.

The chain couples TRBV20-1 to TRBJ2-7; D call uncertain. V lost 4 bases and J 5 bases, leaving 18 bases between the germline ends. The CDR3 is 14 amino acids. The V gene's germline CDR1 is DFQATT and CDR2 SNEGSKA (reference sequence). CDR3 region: CSATPRLPPHEQYF. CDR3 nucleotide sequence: TGCAGTGCTACCCCTAGGCTCCCGCCCCACGAGCAGTACTTC.

The CDR3 DNA sequence: TGCAGCGTTGAAGATCAGGGACAGGGTTTTTCAGCTTTCTTT. Translated, it gives CSVEDQGQGFSAFF. The chain joins TRBV29-1 to TRBJ1-1; the match to TRBD1 covers 9 bases. The length of the CDR3 is 14 residues. V gave up 0 bases and J gave up 10 bases; unmatched junction bases: 9. Germline-derived CDR1 and CDR2 are SQVTM and ANQGSEA. Variable domain in full (rest from reference TRBV29-1 and TRBJ1-1): SAVISQKPSRDICQRGTSLTIQCQVDSQVTMMFWYRQQPGQSLTLIATANQGSEATYESGFVIDKFPISRPNLTFSTLTVSNMSPEDSSIYLCSVEDQGQGFSAFFGQGTRLTVV.

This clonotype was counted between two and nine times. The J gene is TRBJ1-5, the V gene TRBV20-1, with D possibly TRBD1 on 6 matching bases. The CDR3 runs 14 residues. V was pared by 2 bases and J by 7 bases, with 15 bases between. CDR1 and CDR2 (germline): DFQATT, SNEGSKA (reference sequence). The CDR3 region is CSARSELRGQPQHF. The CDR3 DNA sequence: TGCAGTGCTAGATCGGAGCTCAGGGGCCAGCCCCAGCATTTT.

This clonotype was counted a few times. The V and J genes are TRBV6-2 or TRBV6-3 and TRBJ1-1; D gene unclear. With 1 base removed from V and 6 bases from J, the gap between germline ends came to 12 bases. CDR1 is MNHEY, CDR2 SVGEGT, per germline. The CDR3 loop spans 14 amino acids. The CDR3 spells CASSYWASEAEAFF. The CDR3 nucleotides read TGTGCCAGCAGTTACTGGGCCTCTGAGGCTGAAGCTTTCTTT.

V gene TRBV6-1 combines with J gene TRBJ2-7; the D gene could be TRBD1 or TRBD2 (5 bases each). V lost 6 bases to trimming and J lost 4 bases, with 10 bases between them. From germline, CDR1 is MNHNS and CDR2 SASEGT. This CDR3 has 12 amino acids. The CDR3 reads CASRGTQYEQYF. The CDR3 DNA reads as TGTGCCAGCAGGGGGACCCAGTACGAGCAGTACTTC.

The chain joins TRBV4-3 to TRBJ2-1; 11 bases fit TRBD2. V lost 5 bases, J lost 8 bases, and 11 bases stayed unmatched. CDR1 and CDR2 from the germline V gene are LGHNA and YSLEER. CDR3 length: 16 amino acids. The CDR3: CASSARLAGPGDEQFF. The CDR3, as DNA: TGCGCCAGCAGCGCCCGACTAGCGGGGCCGGGGGATGAGCAGTTCTTC.

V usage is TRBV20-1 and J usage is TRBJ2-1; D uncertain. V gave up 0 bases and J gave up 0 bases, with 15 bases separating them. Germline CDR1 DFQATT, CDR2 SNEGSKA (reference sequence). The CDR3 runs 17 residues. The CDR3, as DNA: TGCAGTGCTAGAGATGAAAGGGATTGGATCTCCTACAATGAGCAGTTCTTC. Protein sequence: CSARDERDWISYNEQFF.

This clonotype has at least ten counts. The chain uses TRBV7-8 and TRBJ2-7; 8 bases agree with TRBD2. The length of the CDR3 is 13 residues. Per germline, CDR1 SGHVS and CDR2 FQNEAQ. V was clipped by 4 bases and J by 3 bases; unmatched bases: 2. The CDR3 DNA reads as TGTGCCAGCAGCTCGGGACTAGTCTACGAGCAGTACTTC. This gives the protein CASSSGLVYEQYF. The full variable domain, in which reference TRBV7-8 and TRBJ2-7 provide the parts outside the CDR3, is GAGVSQSPRYKVAKRGQDVALRCDPISGHVSLFWYQQALGQGPEFLTYFQNEAQLDKSGLPSDRFFAERPEGSVSTLKIQRTQQEDSAVYLCASSSGLVYEQYFGPGTRLTVT.

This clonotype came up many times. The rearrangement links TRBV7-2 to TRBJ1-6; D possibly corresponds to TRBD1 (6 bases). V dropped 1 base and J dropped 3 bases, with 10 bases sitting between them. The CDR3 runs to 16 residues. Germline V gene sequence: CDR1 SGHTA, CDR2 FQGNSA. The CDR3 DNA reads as TGTGCCAGCAGCTTAGTTCCGACAGGCTATAATTCACCCCTCCACTTT. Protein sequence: CASSLVPTGYNSPLHF.

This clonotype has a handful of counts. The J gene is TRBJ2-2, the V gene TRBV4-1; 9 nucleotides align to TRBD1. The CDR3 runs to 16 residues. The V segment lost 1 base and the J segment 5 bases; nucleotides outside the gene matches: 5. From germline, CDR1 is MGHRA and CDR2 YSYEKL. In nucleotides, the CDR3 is TGCGCCAGCAGCCAAGTGCCGGGACAGGGTACCGGGGAGCTGTTTTTT. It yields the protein CASSQVPGQGTGELFF.

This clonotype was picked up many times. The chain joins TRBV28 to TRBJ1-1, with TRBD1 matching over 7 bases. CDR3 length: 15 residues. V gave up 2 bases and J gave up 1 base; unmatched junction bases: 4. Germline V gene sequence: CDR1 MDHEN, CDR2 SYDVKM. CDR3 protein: CASSLSPGGNTEAFF. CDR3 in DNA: TGTGCCAGCAGTTTAAGCCCAGGGGGGAACACTGAAGCTTTCTTT.

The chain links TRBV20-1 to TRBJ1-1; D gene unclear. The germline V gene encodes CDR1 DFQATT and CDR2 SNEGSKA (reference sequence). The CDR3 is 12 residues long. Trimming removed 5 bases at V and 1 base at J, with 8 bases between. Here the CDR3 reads CSAVDTNTEAFF. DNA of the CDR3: TGCAGTGCTGTCGACACGAACACTGAAGCTTTCTTT.

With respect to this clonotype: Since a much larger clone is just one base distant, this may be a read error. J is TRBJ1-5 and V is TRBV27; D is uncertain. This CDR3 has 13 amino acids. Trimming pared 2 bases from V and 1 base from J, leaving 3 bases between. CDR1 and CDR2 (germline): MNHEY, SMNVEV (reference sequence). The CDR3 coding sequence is TGTGCCAGCAGTTTAATGAGCAATCAGCCCCAGCATTTT. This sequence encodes CASSLMSNQPQHF.

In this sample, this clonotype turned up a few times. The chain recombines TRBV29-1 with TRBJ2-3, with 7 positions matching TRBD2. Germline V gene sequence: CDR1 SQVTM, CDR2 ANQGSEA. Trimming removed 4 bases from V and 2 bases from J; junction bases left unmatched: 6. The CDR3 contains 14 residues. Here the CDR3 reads CSVGGGGATDTQYF. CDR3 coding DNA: TGCAGCGTTGGGGGGGGTGGAGCCACAGATACGCAGTATTTT.